Sequencing of this T cell receptor beta chain was carried out in a study of technical replicates of blood from a few donors (dated by TCRdb to between 2016 and 2019). Library preparation was by the immunoSEQ multiplex PCR assay. The source is immuneACCESS, and TCRdb retained only in-frame sequences with V and J called. Part of the clones is not carried over; for the studies checked, unresolved V genes explain less than half of this, and the remainder is unexplained. Here the sample has tens of thousands of clones; around 90% occur a single time. Roughly 0.37% of the sample comes from the top ten. The CDR3 covers 14 residues, taking in both the cysteine and the phenylalanine. CDR3 DNA only is kept here, 42 bases in frame from base 1. V and J are truncated by 1 base and 5 bases respectively, leaving an intervening sequence of 9 bases. CDR1 MNHEY and CDR2 SMNVEV were looked up in the germline V gene (reference sequence).

For this clone: This clone's antigen is unknown. Per-nucleotide qualities are absent, and no much larger clonotype sits a single base away.

The chain couples TRBV27 to TRBJ1-5, and possibly TRBD1, on 6 matching bases. Sequenced: T cells isolated from PBMCs. The TCR originated in a human donor in good health. Some clones in this sample may be carry-over from other donors' samples. For the CDR3, the sequence is CASSLFQGHQPQHF. The DNA is as follows: TGTGCCAGCAGTTTATTTCAGGGGCATCAGCCCCAGCATTTT.